These T cell receptor beta chains were read from a single sample in a study of cytotoxic CD8 clonotypes in ibrutinib-treated CLL. Clones were sequenced by immunoSEQ multiplex PCR, and TCRdb holds only the in-frame ones, with some missing. The sample holds about 200,000 clones, roughly 72% seen once. The sample consisted of PBMCs, taken after 24 months of ibrutinib treatment. The receptors were sampled from a human donor with chronic lymphocytic leukemia. CDR3s include the opening cysteine and the closing phenylalanine or tryptophan. D genes are given only for firm matches. The size of a clone is reported for some rows only, either as once, few or many, or as a class for expanded clones.

D gene | clone size | J gene | V gene | CDR3 protein | CDR3 DNA
- | once | TRBJ2-1 | TRBV11-2 | CASSLVVSGEQFF | TGTGCCAGCAGCTTAGTGGTCTCGGGTGAGCAGTTCTTC
TRBD1 | - | TRBJ2-7 | TRBV4-1 | CASSHGQGAYEQYF | TGCGCCAGCAGCCATGGACAGGGGGCTTACGAGCAGTACTTC
- | - | TRBJ1-3 | TRBV7-3 | CASSLGASSSGNTIYF | TGTGCCAGCAGCTTAGGGGCCAGCTCCTCTGGAAACACCATATATTTT
- | - | TRBJ1-2 | TRBV7-3 | CASSQDSSNYGYTF | TGTGCCAGCAGCCAGGACAGTAGTAACTATGGCTACACCTTC
- | few | TRBJ2-3 | TRBV4-3 | CASSQDLSTDTQYF | TGCGCCAGCAGCCAAGATCTAAGCACAGATACGCAGTATTTT
- | - | TRBJ1-2 | TRBV27 | CASSPTKGGGYTF | TGTGCCAGCAGTCCGACAAAGGGAGGGGGCTACACCTTC
TRBD2 | - | TRBJ2-7 | TRBV19 | CASSISAPSGLHYEQYF | TGTGCCAGTAGTATCTCCGCTCCTAGCGGGCTTCACTACGAGCAGTACTTC
- | - | TRBJ2-5 | TRBV4-2 | CASSQDSGVETQYF | TGTGCCAGCAGCCAAGATTCAGGGGTGGAGACCCAGTACTTC
- | - | TRBJ2-1 | TRBV4-3 | CASSQEEGRASSYNEQFF | TGCGCCAGCAGCCAAGAGGAGGGACGGGCAAGCTCCTACAATGAGCAGTTCTTC
- | - | TRBJ2-3 | TRBV5-1 | CASSFPSPRGTNKSGVSTDTQYF | TGCGCCAGCAGCTTCCCAAGCCCCCGCGGGACAAATAAAAGCGGGGTGAGCACAGATACGCAGTATTTT
- | few | TRBJ2-7 | TRBV25-1 | CASSPAGWYEQYF | TGTGCCAGCAGTCCCGCAGGGTGGTACGAGCAGTACTTC
TRBD2 | - | TRBJ2-2 | TRBV5-1 | CASSRDGRGTGELFF | TGCGCCAGCTCCCGAGACGGGAGGGGTACCGGGGAGCTGTTTTTT
TRBD2 | - | TRBJ2-7 | TRBV15 | CATSRRTSSYEQYF | TGTGCCACCAGCAGAAGGACTAGCTCCTACGAGCAGTACTTC
- | - | TRBJ2-7 | TRBV4-3 | CASSQGVGPLKNEQYF | TGCGCCAGCAGCCAGGGGGTTGGGCCCCTTAAGAACGAGCAGTACTTC
TRBD2 | - | TRBJ2-2 | TRBV15 | CATSRDIAGGTGELFF | TGTGCCACCAGCAGAGATATTGCGGGGGGGACCGGGGAGCTGTTTTTT
TRBD2 | - | TRBJ2-1 | TRBV7-6 | CASSFLAGGFNEQFF | TGTGCCAGCAGCTTCTTAGCGGGAGGATTCAATGAGCAGTTCTTC
- | - | TRBJ1-3 | TRBV27 | CASSSGNGNTIYF | TGTGCCAGCAGTTCGGGTAATGGAAACACCATATATTTT
TRBD1 | - | TRBJ2-7 | TRBV4-3 | CASSQDSGGTGVEQYF | TGCGCCAGCAGCCAAGATTCGGGTGGGACAGGGGTCGAGCAGTACTTC
TRBD2 | few | TRBJ2-7 | TRBV18 | CASSPFGSSGSYEQYF | TGTGCCAGCTCACCGTTCGGGTCTAGCGGCTCCTACGAGCAGTACTTC
TRBD1 | - | TRBJ1-1 | TRBV27 | CASSQRLTGAEAFF | TGTGCCAGCAGCCAACGACTTACAGGGGCTGAAGCTTTCTTT
- | - | TRBJ2-5 | TRBV5-6 | CASSFFTQLSGETQYF | TGTGCCAGCAGCTTTTTCACACAGCTTAGTGGAGAGACCCAGTACTTC
- | - | TRBJ1-3 | TRBV6-5 | CASTRRFGNTIYF | TGTGCCAGCACACGGAGATTTGGAAACACCATATATTTT
- | - | TRBJ2-5 | TRBV7-9 | CASSRKGQVQETQYF | TGTGCCAGCAGCCGCAAGGGACAAGTCCAAGAGACCCAGTACTTC
- | - | TRBJ1-2 | TRBV27 | CASSYYGMGRGYGYTF | TGTGCCAGCAGTTATTATGGGATGGGCAGGGGCTATGGCTACACCTTC
- | - | TRBJ2-7 | TRBV4-3 | CASSRGTAYEQYF | TGCGCCAGCAGCCGGGGGACGGCCTACGAGCAGTACTTC
TRBD1 | - | TRBJ1-4 | TRBV29-1 | CSVTGGATNEKLFF | TGCAGCGTCACAGGGGGCGCAACTAATGAAAAACTGTTTTTT